Below are 6 T cell receptor beta chains sequenced from a single sample in a study of CD8+ T cells in alopecia areata. As the sequencing template, cDNA was produced by extracting RNA and reverse transcribing it. Clones were sequenced by immunoSEQ multiplex PCR, and TCRdb holds only the in-frame ones, with some missing. The sample lists tens of thousands of clones, 55% to 75% occurring once. This specimen was CD8+ T cells sorted from blood, taken at week 0. Source of these receptors: a human donor with alopecia areata.

The J gene is TRBJ1-2, the V gene TRBV25-1; D remains unclear. Germline V gene data show CDR1 as MGHDK and CDR2 as SYGVNS. Trimming shortened V by 0 bases and J by 9 bases, and 11 bases separated the two germline ends. This CDR3 is built from 13 residues. CDR3 sequence reads: CASSEYNGFSYTF. Written as DNA, the CDR3 is TGTGCCAGCAGTGAATACAACGGGTTTAGCTACACCTTC.

The gene calls are TRBV10-3 and TRBJ2-3; TRBD2 matches 9 bases. Per germline, CDR1 ENHRY and CDR2 SYGVKD. This CDR3 has 15 residues. V lost 8 bases to trimming and J lost 7 bases; unmatched junction nucleotides: 13. The DNA for the CDR3 is TGTGCCATCTCCCGGCGGCGGGGGGGCAGAAATACGCAGTATTTT. Its protein product is CAISRRRGGRNTQYF.

The rearrangement uses TRBV25-1 and TRBJ2-5; D is possibly TRBD1 (6 bases). Looked up from germline, CDR1 is MGHDK and CDR2 is SYGVNS. Between the trimmed V and J ends, which lost 4 bases and 5 bases, there was a span of 17 bases. There are 15 residues in the CDR3. The CDR3 DNA reads TGTGCCAGCAGTGTGGGGGCTTTGGTGAGGGAGACCCAGTACTTC. As protein: CASSVGALVRETQYF.

V gene TRBV27 combines with J gene TRBJ2-1; 10 bases agree with TRBD2. Looked up from germline, CDR1 is MNHEY and CDR2 is SMNVEV (reference sequence). CDR3 length: 14 residues. V was pared by 6 bases and J by 2 bases, with 1 base of the junction left unmatched. CDR3 DNA sequence: TGTGCCAGCAGCCTAGCGGGGGCCTACAATGAGCAGTTCTTC. It specifies CASSLAGAYNEQFF.

In its sample, this clone was seen once. This chain joins TRBV4-1 and TRBJ1-5; 8 nucleotides match TRBD1. CDR3 length equals 15 residues. CDR1 MGHRA and CDR2 YSYEKL come from the germline V gene. The trim removed 4 bases at V and 4 bases at J, leaving 6 bases unmatched. The CDR3 DNA sequence: TGCGCCAGCAGCCTTCTACAGGGGGATAATCAGCCCCAGCATTTT. This translates into CASSLLQGDNQPQHF.

The chain uses TRBV5-4 and TRBJ1-2; perhaps TRBD1 as D (6 bases). V was trimmed by 5 bases and J by 7 bases, leaving 15 bases between them. This CDR3 comprises 13 residues. Germline-derived CDR1 and CDR2 are SGHNT and YYREEE (reference sequence). CDR3: CASSHRGGVGYTF. CDR3 sequence (DNA): TGTGCCAGCAGTCATCGAGGGGGGGTTGGCTACACCTTC.